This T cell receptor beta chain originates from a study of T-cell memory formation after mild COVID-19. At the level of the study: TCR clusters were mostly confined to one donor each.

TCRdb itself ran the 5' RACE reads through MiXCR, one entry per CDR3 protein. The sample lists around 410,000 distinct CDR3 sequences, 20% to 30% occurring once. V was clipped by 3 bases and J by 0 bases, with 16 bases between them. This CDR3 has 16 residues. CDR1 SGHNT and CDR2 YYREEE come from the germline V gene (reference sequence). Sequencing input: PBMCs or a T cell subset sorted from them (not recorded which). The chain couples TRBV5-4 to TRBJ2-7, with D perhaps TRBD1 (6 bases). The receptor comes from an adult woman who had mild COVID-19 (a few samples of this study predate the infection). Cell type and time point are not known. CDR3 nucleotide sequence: TGTGCCAGCAGCTCATCAGGGGTTTGGAGCTCCTACGAGCAGTACTTC. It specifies CASSSSGVWSSYEQYF.